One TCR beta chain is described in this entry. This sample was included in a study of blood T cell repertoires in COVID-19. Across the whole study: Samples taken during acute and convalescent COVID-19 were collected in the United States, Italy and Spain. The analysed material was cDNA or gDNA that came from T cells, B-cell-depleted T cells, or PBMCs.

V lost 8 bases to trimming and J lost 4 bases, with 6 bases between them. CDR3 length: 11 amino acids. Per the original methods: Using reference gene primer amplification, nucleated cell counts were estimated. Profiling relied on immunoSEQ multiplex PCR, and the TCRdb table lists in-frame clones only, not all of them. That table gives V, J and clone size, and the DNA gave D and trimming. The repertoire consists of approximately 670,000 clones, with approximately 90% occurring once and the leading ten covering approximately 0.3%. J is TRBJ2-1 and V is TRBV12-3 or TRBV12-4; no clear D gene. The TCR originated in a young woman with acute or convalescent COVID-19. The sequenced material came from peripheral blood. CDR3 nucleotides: TGTGCCAGCTCTAGGTACAATGAGCAGTTCTTC. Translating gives CASSRYNEQFF.